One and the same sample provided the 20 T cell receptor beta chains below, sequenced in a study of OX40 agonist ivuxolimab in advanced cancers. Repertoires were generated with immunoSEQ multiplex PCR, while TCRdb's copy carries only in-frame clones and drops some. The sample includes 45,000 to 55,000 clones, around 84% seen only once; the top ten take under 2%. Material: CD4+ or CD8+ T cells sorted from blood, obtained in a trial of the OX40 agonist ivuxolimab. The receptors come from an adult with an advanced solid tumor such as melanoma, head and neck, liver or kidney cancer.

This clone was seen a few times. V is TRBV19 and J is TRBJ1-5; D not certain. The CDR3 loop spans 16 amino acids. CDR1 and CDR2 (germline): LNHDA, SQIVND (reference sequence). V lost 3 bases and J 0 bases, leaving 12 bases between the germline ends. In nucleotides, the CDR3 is TGTGCCAGTAGTATTCCGGGCCCCCATAGCAATCAGCCCCAGCATTTT. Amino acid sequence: CASSIPGPHSNQPQHF.

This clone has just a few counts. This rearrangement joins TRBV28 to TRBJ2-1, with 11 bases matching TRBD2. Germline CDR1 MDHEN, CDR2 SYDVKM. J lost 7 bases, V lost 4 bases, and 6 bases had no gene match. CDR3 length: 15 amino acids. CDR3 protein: CASSSTSGALNEQFF. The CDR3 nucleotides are TGTGCCAGCAGTTCGACTAGCGGGGCTCTAAATGAGCAGTTCTTC.

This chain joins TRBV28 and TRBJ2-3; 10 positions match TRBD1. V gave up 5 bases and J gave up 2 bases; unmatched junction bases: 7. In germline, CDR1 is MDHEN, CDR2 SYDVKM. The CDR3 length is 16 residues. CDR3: CASSPLGQGNTDTQYF. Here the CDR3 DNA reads TGTGCCAGCAGTCCCCTGGGACAGGGGAACACAGATACGCAGTATTTT.

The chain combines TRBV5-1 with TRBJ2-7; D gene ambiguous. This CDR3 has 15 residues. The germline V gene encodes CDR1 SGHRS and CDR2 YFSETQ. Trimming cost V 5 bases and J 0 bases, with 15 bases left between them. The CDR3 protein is CASSPDSTSSYEQYF. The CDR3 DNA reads TGCGCCAGCAGTCCCGACTCTACGAGCTCCTACGAGCAGTACTTC.

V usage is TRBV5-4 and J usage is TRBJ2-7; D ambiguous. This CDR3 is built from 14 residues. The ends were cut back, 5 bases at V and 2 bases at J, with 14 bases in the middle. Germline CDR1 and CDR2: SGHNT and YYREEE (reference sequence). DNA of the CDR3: TGTGCCAGCAGTCAGTCCTGGGGTCCCTACGAGCAGTACTTC. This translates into CASSQSWGPYEQYF. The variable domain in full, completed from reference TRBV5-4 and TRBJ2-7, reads ETGVTQSPTHLIKTRGQQVTLRCSSQSGHNTVSWYQQALGQGPQFIFQYYREEENGRGNFPPRFSGLQFPNYSSELNVNALELDDSALYLCASSQSWGPYEQYFGPGTRLTVT.

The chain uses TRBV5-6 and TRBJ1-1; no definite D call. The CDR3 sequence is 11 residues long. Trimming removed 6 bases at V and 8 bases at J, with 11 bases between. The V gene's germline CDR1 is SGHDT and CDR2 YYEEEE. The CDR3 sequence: CASNLGGEAFF. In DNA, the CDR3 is TGTGCCAGCAACCTAGGTGGGGAAGCTTTCTTT. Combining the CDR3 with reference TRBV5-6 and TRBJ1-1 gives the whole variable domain DAGVTQSPTHLIKTRGQQVTLRCSPKSGHDTVSWYQQALGQGPQFIFQYYEEEERQRGNFPDRFSGHQFPNYSSELNVNALLLGDSALYLCASNLGGEAFFGQGTRLTVV.

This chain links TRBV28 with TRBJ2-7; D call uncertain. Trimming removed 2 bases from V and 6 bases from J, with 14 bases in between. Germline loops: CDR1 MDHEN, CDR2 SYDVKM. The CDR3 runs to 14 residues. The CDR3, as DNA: TGTGCCAGCAGTTTAAAGGGATTTAGGGCCGAGCAGTACTTC. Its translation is CASSLKGFRAEQYF.

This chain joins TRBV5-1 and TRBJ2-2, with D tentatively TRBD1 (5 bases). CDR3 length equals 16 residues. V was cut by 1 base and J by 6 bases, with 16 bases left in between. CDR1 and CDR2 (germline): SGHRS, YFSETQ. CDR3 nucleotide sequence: TGCGCCAGCAGCTTGCGGGCAGGGATTGAGTCCGGGGAGCTGTTTTTT. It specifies CASSLRAGIESGELFF.

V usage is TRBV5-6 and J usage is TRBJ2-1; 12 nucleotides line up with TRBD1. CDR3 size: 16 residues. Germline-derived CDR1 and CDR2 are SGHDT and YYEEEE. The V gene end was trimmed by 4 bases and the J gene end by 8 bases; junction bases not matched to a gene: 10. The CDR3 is CASSPGTGGLVYEQFF. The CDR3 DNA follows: TGTGCCAGCAGCCCTGGGACAGGGGGCCTGGTGTATGAGCAGTTCTTC. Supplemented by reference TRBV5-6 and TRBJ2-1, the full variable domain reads DAGVTQSPTHLIKTRGQQVTLRCSPKSGHDTVSWYQQALGQGPQFIFQYYEEEERQRGNFPDRFSGHQFPNYSSELNVNALLLGDSALYLCASSPGTGGLVYEQFFGPGTRLTVL.

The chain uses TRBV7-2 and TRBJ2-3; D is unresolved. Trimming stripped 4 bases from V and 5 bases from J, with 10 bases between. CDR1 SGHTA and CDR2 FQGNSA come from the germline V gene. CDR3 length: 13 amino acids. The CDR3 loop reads CASSSIGVDTQYF. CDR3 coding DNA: TGTGCCAGCAGCTCGATAGGAGTAGATACGCAGTATTTT.

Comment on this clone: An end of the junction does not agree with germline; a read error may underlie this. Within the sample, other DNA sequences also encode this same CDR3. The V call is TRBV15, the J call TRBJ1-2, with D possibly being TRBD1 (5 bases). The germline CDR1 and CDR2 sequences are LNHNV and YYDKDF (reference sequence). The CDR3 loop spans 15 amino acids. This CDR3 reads CATSRLGTGGYGYTF. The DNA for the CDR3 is TGTGCCACCAGCAGGCTAGGGACCGGCGGATATGGTTACACCTTC.

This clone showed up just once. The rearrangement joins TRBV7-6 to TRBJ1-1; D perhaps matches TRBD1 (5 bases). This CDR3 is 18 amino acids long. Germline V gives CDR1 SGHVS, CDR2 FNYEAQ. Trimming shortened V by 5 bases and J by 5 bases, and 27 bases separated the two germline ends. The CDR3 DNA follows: TGTGCCAGCAGCCGTCACCTCAGAAGGGGAACGGAAGGGACTGAAGCTTTCTTT. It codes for CASSRHLRRGTEGTEAFF.

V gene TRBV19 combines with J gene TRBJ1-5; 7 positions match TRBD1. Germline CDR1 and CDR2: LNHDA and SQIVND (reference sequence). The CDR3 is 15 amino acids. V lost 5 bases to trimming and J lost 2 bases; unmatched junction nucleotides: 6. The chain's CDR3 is CASSDSGGGNQPQHF. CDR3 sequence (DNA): TGTGCCAGTAGTGACTCAGGGGGAGGCAATCAGCCCCAGCATTTT. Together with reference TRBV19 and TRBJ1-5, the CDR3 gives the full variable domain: DGGITQSPKYLFRKEGQNVTLSCEQNLNHDAMYWYRQDPGQGLRLIYYSQIVNDFQKGDIAEGYSVSREKKESFPLTVTSAQKNPTAFYLCASSDSGGGNQPQHFGDGTRLSIL.

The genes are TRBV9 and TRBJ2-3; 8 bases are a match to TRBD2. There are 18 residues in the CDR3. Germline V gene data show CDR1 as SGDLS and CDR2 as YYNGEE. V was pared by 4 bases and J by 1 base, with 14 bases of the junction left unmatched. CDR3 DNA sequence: TGTGCCAGCAGCCAGGGTAGGTCTAGCGGGTTACGCACAGATACGCAGTATTTT. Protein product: CASSQGRSSGLRTDTQYF.

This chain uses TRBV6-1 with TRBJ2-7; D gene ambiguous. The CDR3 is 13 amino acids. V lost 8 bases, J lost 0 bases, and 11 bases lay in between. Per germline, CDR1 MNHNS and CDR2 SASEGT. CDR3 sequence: CASGTVSSYEQYF. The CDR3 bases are TGTGCCAGCGGAACAGTGAGCTCCTACGAGCAGTACTTC.

CDR3 nucleotide sequence: TGTGCCAGCAGCCCGGGGACGTTTACAGATACGCAGTATTTT. It codes for CASSPGTFTDTQYF. The chain links TRBV7-9 to TRBJ2-3; D is perhaps TRBD1 or TRBD2 (5 bases each). Trimming removed 5 bases at V and 3 bases at J, with 12 bases between. The CDR3 contains 14 residues. Germline V lookup: CDR1 SEHNR, CDR2 FQNEAQ (reference sequence).

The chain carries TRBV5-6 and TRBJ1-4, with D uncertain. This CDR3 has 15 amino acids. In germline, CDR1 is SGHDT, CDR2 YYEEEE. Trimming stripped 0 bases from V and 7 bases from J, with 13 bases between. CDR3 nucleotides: TGTGCCAGCAGCTTGGCCGCCATAGCGTCTGAAAAACTGTTTTTT. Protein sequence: CASSLAAIASEKLFF.

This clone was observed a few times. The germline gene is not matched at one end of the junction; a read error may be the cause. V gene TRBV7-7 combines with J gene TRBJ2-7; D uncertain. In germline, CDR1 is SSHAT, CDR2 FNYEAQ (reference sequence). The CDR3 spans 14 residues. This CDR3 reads CASSPSGSGYEQYF. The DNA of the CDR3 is TGTGCTAGCAGCCCGTCAGGTTCGGGCTACGAGCAGTACTTC.

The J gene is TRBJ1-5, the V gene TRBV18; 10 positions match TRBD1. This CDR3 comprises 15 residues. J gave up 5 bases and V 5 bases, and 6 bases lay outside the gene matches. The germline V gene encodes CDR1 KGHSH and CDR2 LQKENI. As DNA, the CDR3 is TGTGCCAGCTCAAAAGACAGGGGGCCTTATCAGCCCCAGCATTTT. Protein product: CASSKDRGPYQPQHF.

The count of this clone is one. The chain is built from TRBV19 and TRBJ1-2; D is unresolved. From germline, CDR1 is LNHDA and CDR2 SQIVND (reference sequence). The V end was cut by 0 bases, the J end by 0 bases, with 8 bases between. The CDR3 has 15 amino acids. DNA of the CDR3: TGTGCCAGTAGTATAGATCCTTCATCTAACTATGGCTACACCTTC. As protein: CASSIDPSSNYGYTF.